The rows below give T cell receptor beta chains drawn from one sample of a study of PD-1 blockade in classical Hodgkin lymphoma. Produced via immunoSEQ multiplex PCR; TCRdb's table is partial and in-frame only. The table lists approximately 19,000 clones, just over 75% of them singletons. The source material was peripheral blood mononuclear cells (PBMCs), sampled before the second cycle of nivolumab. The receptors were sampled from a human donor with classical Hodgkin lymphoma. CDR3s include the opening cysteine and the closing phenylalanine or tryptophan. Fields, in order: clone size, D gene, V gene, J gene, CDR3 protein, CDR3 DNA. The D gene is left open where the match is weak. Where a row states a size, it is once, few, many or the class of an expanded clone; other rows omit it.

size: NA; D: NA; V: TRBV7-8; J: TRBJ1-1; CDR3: CASIPKGWTASYAEAFF; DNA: TGTGCCAGCATCCCTAAGGGATGGACAGCGTCTTACGCTGAAGCTTTCTTT
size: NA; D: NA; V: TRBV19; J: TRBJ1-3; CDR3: CASSIAEKSGNTIYF; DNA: TGTGCCAGTAGTATAGCCGAGAAGTCTGGAAACACCATATATTTT
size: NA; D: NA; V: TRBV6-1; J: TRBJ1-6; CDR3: CASSIVGSYNSPLHF; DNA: TGTGCCAGCTCGATCGTGGGCTCCTATAATTCACCCCTCCACTTT
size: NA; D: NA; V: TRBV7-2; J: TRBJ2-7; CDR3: CASSLEAGAKYEQYF; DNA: TGTGCCAGCAGCCTTGAAGCGGGCGCCAAGTACGAGCAGTACTTC
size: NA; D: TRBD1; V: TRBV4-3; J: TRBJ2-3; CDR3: CASSPGTALDTQYF; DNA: TGCGCCAGCAGCCCTGGGACAGCCCTAGATACGCAGTATTTT
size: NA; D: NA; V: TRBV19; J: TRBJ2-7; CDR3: CASSTSDSAGTSYEQYF; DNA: TGTGCCAGTAGTACATCCGACTCCGCCGGGACCTCCTACGAGCAGTACTTC
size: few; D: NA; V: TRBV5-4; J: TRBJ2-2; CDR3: CASSLGGTGELFF; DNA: TGTGCCAGCAGCTTAGGTGGGACCGGGGAGCTGTTTTTT
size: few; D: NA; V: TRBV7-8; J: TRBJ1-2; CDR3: CASSSPTEGSYTF; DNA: TGTGCCAGCAGCTCCCCGACGGAGGGGAGCTACACCTTC
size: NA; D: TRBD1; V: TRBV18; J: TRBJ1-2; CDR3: CVSSPETGNYGYTF; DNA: TGTGTCAGCTCACCGGAGACAGGGAACTATGGCTACACCTTC
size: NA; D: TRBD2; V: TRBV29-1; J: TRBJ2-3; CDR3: CSVERAGGDTDTQYF; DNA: TGCAGCGTTGAACGGGCGGGGGGCGACACAGATACGCAGTATTTT
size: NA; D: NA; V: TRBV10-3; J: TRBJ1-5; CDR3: CAIRIGENQPQHF; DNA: TGTGCCATCAGAATAGGGGAGAATCAGCCCCAGCATTTT
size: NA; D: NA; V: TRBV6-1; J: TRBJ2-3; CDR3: CASSEARGPDTQYF; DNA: TGTGCCAGCAGTGAAGCTCGCGGGCCGGATACGCAGTATTTT
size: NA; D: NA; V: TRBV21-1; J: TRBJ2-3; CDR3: CASSKGTIRDPDTQYF; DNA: TGTGCCAGCAGCAAAGGGACTATCAGAGATCCAGATACGCAGTATTTT
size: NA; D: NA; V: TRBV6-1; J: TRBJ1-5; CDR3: CASSASGINHQPQHF; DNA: TGTGCCAGCAGTGCTTCAGGGATAAATCATCAGCCCCAGCATTTT
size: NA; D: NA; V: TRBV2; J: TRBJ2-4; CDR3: CASSEAGQNIQYF; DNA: TGTGCCAGCAGTGAAGCGGGGCAGAACATTCAGTACTTC
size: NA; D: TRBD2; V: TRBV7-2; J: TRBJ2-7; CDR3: CASEADNGLAVSYEQYF; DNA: TGTGCCAGCGAGGCGGATAACGGGCTAGCGGTTTCCTACGAGCAGTACTTC
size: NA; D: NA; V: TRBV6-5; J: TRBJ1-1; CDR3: CATDVGRLNTEAFF; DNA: TGTGCCACCGACGTGGGACGACTGAACACTGAAGCTTTCTTT
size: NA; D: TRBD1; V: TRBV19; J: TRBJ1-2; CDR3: CASSISFGTGGTEGYTF; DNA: TGTGCCAGTAGTATTTCGTTTGGGACAGGGGGAACGGAAGGCTACACCTTC
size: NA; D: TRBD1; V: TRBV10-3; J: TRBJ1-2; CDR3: CAISEGTGGNGYTF; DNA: TGTGCCATCAGTGAGGGGACAGGGGGAAATGGCTACACCTTC
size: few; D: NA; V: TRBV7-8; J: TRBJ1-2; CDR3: CASSLGGLAHGYTF; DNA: TGTGCCAGCAGCTTAGGGGGCCTCGCACATGGCTACACCTTC
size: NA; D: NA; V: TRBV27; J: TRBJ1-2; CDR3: CASSQPPFNGYTF; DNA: TGTGCCAGCAGTCAGCCGCCCTTCAATGGCTACACCTTC
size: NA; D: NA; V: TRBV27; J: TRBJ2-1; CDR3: CASSPLSTGMREQFF; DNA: TGTGCCAGCAGTCCCCTATCAACTGGGATGAGAGAGCAGTTCTTC
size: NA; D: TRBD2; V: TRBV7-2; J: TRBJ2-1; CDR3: CASSWSGARSYNEQFF; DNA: TGTGCCAGCAGCTGGAGCGGGGCCCGCTCCTACAATGAGCAGTTCTTC
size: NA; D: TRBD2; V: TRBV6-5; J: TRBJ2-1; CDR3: CASRLAGEYNEQFF; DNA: TGTGCCAGCCGGTTAGCGGGAGAGTACAATGAGCAGTTCTTC
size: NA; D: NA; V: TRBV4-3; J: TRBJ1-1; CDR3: CASSQAHLGTEAFF; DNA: TGCGCCAGCAGCCAAGCCCACCTTGGGACTGAAGCTTTCTTT
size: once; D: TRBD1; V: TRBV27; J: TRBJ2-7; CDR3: CASSPSGTGGKYEQYF; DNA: TGTGCCAGCAGTCCATCCGGGACAGGGGGTAAATACGAGCAGTACTTC
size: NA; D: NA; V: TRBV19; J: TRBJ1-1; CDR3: CASSISGNTEAFF; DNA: TGTGCCAGTAGTATTAGCGGGAACACTGAAGCTTTCTTT
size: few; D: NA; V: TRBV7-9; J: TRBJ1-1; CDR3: CASSVQDTEAFF; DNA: TGTGCCAGCAGCGTGCAGGACACTGAAGCTTTCTTT
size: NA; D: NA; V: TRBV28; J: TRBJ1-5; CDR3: CASSFQGRPQHF; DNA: TGTGCCAGCAGTTTCCAGGGGAGGCCCCAGCATTTT
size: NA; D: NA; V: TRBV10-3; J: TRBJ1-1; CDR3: CATGGGQEDTEAFF; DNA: TGTGCCACCGGGGGGGGGCAGGAGGACACTGAAGCTTTCTTT
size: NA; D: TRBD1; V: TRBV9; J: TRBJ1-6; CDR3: CASSPRTGWDNSPLHF; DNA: TGTGCCAGCAGCCCACGGACAGGGTGGGATAATTCACCCCTCCACTTT
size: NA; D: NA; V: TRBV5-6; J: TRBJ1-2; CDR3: CASSLPTGTYGYTF; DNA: TGTGCCAGCAGCTTGCCTACAGGAACTTATGGCTACACCTTC
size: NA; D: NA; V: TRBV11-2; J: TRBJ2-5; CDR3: CASSDIGARQETQYF; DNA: TGTGCCAGCAGCGATATCGGGGCTCGGCAAGAGACCCAGTACTTC
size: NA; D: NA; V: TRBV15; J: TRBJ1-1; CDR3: CATSRGHLNTEAFF; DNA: TGTGCCACCAGCAGAGGTCACCTTAACACTGAAGCTTTCTTT
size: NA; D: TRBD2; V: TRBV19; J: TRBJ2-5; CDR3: CASSTGTSGITHDQYF; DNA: TGTGCCAGTAGTACCGGGACTAGCGGGATTACCCACGACCAGTACTTC
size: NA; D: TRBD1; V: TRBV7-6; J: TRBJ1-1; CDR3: CASSSGQGGGTFF; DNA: TGTGCCAGCAGTTCGGGACAGGGTGGTGGAACTTTCTTT
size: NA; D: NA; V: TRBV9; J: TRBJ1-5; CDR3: CASSVSGYSNQPQHF; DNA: TGTGCCAGCAGCGTATCCGGTTATAGCAATCAGCCCCAGCATTTT
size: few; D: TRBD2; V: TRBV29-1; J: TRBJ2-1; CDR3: CSVEGTSGAHNEQFF; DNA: TGCAGCGTTGAAGGGACTAGCGGGGCCCACAATGAGCAGTTCTTC
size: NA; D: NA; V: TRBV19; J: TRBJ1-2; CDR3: CASSIGEANYGYTF; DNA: TGTGCCAGTAGTATTGGGGAGGCTAACTATGGCTACACCTTC
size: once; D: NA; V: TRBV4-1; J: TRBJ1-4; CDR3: CASSQDPAGDHGAKLFF; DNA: TGCGCCAGCAGCCAAGATCCCGCAGGGGATCACGGGGCGAAACTGTTTTTT
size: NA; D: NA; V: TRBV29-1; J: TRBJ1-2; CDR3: CSVVFRDSFWGYGYTF; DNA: TGCAGCGTTGTGTTCCGAGATAGTTTCTGGGGCTATGGCTACACCTTC
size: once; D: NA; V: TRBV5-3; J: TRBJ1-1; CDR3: CARSLTGAAFF; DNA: TGTGCCAGAAGCTTGACGGGAGCTGCTTTCTTT
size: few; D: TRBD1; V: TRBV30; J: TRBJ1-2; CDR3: CAWTRTGYYGYTF; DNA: TGTGCCTGGACCCGGACAGGGTACTATGGCTACACCTTC
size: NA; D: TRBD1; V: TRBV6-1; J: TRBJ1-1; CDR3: CASSSDRGNAFF; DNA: TGTGCCAGCAGTTCTGACAGGGGGAATGCTTTCTTT
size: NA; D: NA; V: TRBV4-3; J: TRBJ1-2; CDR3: CASSQGQQGLAYGYTF; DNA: TGCGCCAGCAGCCAAGGGCAACAGGGACTAGCCTATGGCTACACCTTC
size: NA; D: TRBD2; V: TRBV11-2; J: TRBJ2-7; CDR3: CASSSPSGIMGLYF; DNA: TGTGCCAGCAGCTCCCCTAGCGGGATAATGGGGCTGTACTTC
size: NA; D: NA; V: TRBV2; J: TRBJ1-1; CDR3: CASRSQGEAFF; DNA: TGTGCCAGCAGATCACAGGGAGAGGCTTTCTTT
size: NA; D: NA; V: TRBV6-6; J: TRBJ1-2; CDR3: CASTENRNYGYTF; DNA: TGTGCCAGCACCGAAAACAGGAACTATGGCTACACCTTC
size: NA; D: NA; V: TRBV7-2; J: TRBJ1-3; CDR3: CASSPPKSETGRSGNTIYF; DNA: TGTGCCAGCAGCCCCCCCAAAAGTGAGACGGGACGCTCTGGAAACACCATATATTTT
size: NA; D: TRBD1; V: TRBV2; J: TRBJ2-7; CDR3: CASTPGQGAHEQYF; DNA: TGTGCCAGCACCCCGGGACAGGGGGCCCACGAGCAGTACTTC
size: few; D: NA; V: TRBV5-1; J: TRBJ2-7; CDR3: CASSLRDGSSLYF; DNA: TGCGCCAGCAGCTTACGGGACGGGTCGAGCCTGTACTTC
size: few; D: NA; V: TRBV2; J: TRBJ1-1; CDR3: CASSGSTSFTEAFF; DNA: TGTGCCAGCAGTGGTAGCACCAGTTTCACTGAAGCTTTCTTT